The 26 T cell receptor beta chains reported below all come from one sample, sequenced in a study of regulatory T cells in long-lasting Graves disease. The time point here: persistent/refractory GD, antithyroid drugs over 5 years with positive TRAb. PBMCs were the source of the RNA used for TCR sequencing. In building TCR beta libraries, iRepertoire HTBI primers were used together with Arm-PCR of CDR3 regions. TCRdb used MiXCR to reprocess the multiplex PCR reads, holding one entry per CDR3 protein. The table lists about 470,000 distinct CDR3 sequences, around 20% of them singletons, with 6.5% to 10% in the top ten. This specimen was peripheral blood mononuclear cells (PBMCs), taken when the disease was refractory, from a patient treated with antithyroid drugs. Every receptor here comes from a female donor with Graves disease.

The rearrangement joins TRBV6-1 to TRBJ1-1, with D hard to call. The CDR3 is 14 residues long. V lost 8 bases and J 0 bases, leaving 13 bases between the germline ends. Germline V CDR1 and CDR2: MNHNS, SASEGT. The CDR3, as DNA: TGTGCCAGCGCCTTACAGATTTTGAACACTGAAGCTTTCTTT. Translating it yields CASALQILNTEAFF.

This rearrangement joins TRBV6-1 to TRBJ1-1; 9 bases agree with TRBD1. Germline CDR1 reads MNHNS; CDR2 reads SASEGT. Unmatched junction bases numbered 5, after V lost 3 bases and J lost 3 bases. The CDR3 has 15 residues. The chain's CDR3 is CASSDGTGWDTEAFF. The CDR3 DNA follows: TGTGCCAGCAGTGACGGGACAGGGTGGGACACTGAAGCTTTCTTT.

The chain carries TRBV29-1 and TRBJ1-1, with no clear D. The CDR3 loop spans 12 amino acids. V lost 4 bases and J lost 11, with 17 bases in between. The germline gives CDR1 SQVTM, CDR2 ANQGSEA. The CDR3 region is CSVVETERSAFF. The CDR3 region has the DNA TGCAGCGTTGTCGAGACCGAAAGGTCGGCTTTCTTT.

With regard to this clonotype: Since no conserved phenylalanine or tryptophan closes the CDR3, a read error is the likely cause. V gene TRBV7-2 combines with J gene TRBJ2-7, with D unclear. The CDR3 spans 14 residues. V was trimmed by 3 bases and J by 0 bases, leaving 9 bases between them. Germline loops: CDR1 SGHTA, CDR2 FQGNSA. The CDR3 DNA follows: TGTGCCAGCAGCTTTTCAGGCAGCTCCTACGAGCAGTACCTC. Amino acid sequence: CASSFSGSSYEQYL.

Regarding this clonotype: One end of the junction is discordant with germline, which a read error may explain. This sequence joins TRBV6-4 and TRBJ2-2, with a weak D call TRBD2 (6 bases). The CDR3 runs to 17 residues. Looked up from germline, CDR1 is MRHNA and CDR2 is SNTAGT. CDR3 residues: CASSYSGGGRYTGELFF. For the CDR3, the DNA is TGTGCCAGCAGTTACTCCGGAGGAGGGAGATATACCGGGGAGCTGTTTTTT.

The chain has TRBV20-1 and TRBJ2-3; 8 bases agree with TRBD1. CDR3 length: 15 residues. Per the germline V gene, CDR1 is DFQATT and CDR2 is SNEGSKA (reference sequence). Trimming removed 6 bases from V and 2 bases from J; junction bases left unmatched: 10. CDR3 coding DNA: TGCAGTGCAAGACCCGGGACAGGATTCACAGATACGCAGTATTTT. This codes for CSARPGTGFTDTQYF.

This clonotype has ten or more counts. V gene TRBV6-1 combines with J gene TRBJ2-7; 8 nucleotides match TRBD1. Trimming removed 7 bases from V and 2 bases from J; junction bases left unmatched: 4. CDR1 is MNHNS, CDR2 SASEGT, per germline. The CDR3 is 13 amino acids. The CDR3 is CASNRGAPYEQYF. The CDR3 DNA is TGTGCCAGCAACAGGGGGGCACCCTACGAGCAGTACTTC.

The V and J genes are TRBV20-1 and TRBJ2-1; the match to TRBD2 covers 8 bases. After removal of 2 bases from V and 1 base from J, the junction contained 7 bases not matched to a gene. CDR3 size: 16 residues. Germline V gene sequence: CDR1 DFQATT, CDR2 SNEGSKA (reference sequence). The CDR3 reads CSARLTSGPSYNEQFF. The CDR3 nucleotides read TGCAGTGCTAGACTCACTAGCGGACCTTCCTACAATGAGCAGTTCTTC.

This clonotype appeared many times. The rearrangement uses TRBV7-2 and TRBJ2-7; TRBD2 might be the D (6 bases). The CDR3 loop spans 17 amino acids. Germline V gene sequence: CDR1 SGHTA, CDR2 FQGNSA. V dropped 5 bases and J dropped 3 bases, with 23 bases sitting between them. The CDR3 here is CASSQPLRGYGSYEQYF. CDR3 DNA sequence: TGTGCCAGCAGCCAACCCCTCCGAGGCTACGGGAGCTACGAGCAGTACTTC. Looking up the rest from reference TRBV7-2 and TRBJ2-7 gives the full variable domain: GAGVSQSPSNKVTEKGKDVELRCDPISGHTALYWYRQSLGQGLEFLIYFQGNSAPDKSGLPSDRFSAERTGGSVSTLTIQRTQQEDSAVYLCASSQPLRGYGSYEQYFGPGTRLTVT.

This clonotype showed up just once. This clone may be a read error of a much larger clone one base away. The chain carries TRBV30 and TRBJ1-2, with D hard to call. The germline V gene has CDR1 GTSNPN and CDR2 SVGIG (reference sequence). This CDR3 region has 11 residues. CDR3 in DNA: TGTGACTGGAGTTTGCTCTATGGCTACACCTTC. It specifies CDWSLLYGYTF.

This clonotype was observed many times. The chain has TRBV7-3 and TRBJ2-4; D possibly matches TRBD1 or TRBD2 (5 bases each). CDR3 size: 14 residues. Between the trimmed V and J ends, which lost 2 bases and 12 bases, there was a span of 17 bases. Germline values: CDR1 SGHTA, CDR2 FQGTGA. CDR3: CASSLGTAAQDQYF. The CDR3, as DNA: TGTGCCAGCAGCTTAGGGACCGCGGCGCAGGATCAGTACTTC.

This clonotype was detected many times. V and J are TRBV2 and TRBJ1-5, with 9 bases aligning to TRBD1. This CDR3 spans 17 amino acids. Germline V gives CDR1 SNHLY, CDR2 FYNNEI. V was clipped by 6 bases and J by 3 bases; unmatched bases: 12. The CDR3 DNA reads TGTGCCAGCAGGCCAAACAGGGGGCCACGGCTCAATCAGCCCCAGCATTTT. Amino acids: CASRPNRGPRLNQPQHF.

The chain combines TRBV9 with TRBJ1-2; TRBD1 agrees at 9 bases. V lost 3 bases to trimming and J lost 4 bases; unmatched junction nucleotides: 4. The CDR3 consists of 14 residues. Germline V lookup: CDR1 SGDLS, CDR2 YYNGEE. The CDR3 DNA sequence: TGTGCCAGCAGCGGGACAGGGGATTTCTATGGCTACACCTTC. Translation gives CASSGTGDFYGYTF. Full variable domain (remainder filled in from reference TRBV9 and TRBJ1-2): DSGVTQTPKHLITATGQRVTLRCSPRSGDLSVYWYQQSLDQGLQFLIQYYNGEERAKGNILERFSAQQFPDLHSELNLSSLELGDSALYFCASSGTGDFYGYTFGSGTRLTVV.

The V and J genes are TRBV4-3 and TRBJ2-2, with unresolved D. Trimming removed 0 bases from V and 6 bases from J, with 11 bases in between. The CDR3 extends over 15 amino acids. Germline assignment: CDR1 LGHNA and CDR2 YSLEER. Here the CDR3 reads CASSQDLSRAGELFF. The CDR3 bases are TGCGCCAGCAGCCAAGATTTATCCCGTGCCGGGGAGCTGTTTTTT.

This sequence joins TRBV6-1 and TRBJ2-7, with 14 bases identical to TRBD2. Germline V gene data show CDR1 as MNHNS and CDR2 as SASEGT. The junction had 6 bases not matched to a gene; V was cut back by 7 bases and J by 7 bases. This CDR3 is 14 amino acids long. CDR3 DNA: TGTGCCAGCACCACCGGACTAGCGGGAGGAGAGCAGTACTTC. Its protein is CASTTGLAGGEQYF.

V gene TRBV6-1 combines with J gene TRBJ2-2; D gene ambiguous. In germline, CDR1 is MNHNS, CDR2 SASEGT. This CDR3 has 15 amino acids. V was trimmed by 10 bases and J by 2 bases, leaving 17 bases between them. The CDR3: CAIVDLNLNTGELFF. In DNA form, the CDR3 reads TGTGCCATAGTCGACCTGAACCTAAACACCGGGGAGCTGTTTTTT.

In regard to this clonotype: The final CDR3 position lacks the conserved phenylalanine or tryptophan, pointing to a likely read error. The chain combines TRBV20-1 with TRBJ2-1, with D possibly being TRBD2 (5 bases). In germline, CDR1 is DFQATT, CDR2 SNEGSKA (reference sequence). Trimming stripped 3 bases from V and 9 bases from J, with 12 bases between. This CDR3 comprises 12 residues. For the CDR3, the DNA is TGCAGTGCTAGGCGGACTGGGAGTGAGCAGTTCTCC. Encoded protein: CSARRTGSEQFS.

This clonotype showed up many times. The genes are TRBV6-1 and TRBJ1-1, with a tentative D call TRBD1 (5 bases). This CDR3 contains 15 residues. V was trimmed by 5 bases and J by 3 bases, leaving 16 bases between them. From germline, CDR1 is MNHNS and CDR2 SASEGT. The CDR3 nucleotides read TGTGCCAGCAGTAACAGGAGGCCTTTGGACACTGAAGCTTTCTTT. Protein: CASSNRRPLDTEAFF.

The chain joins TRBV5-1 to TRBJ2-5; 8 nucleotides line up with TRBD1. V lost 0 bases, J lost 5 bases, and 3 bases stayed unmatched. The CDR3 contains 14 residues. Per germline, CDR1 SGHRS and CDR2 YFSETQ. This CDR3 reads CASSLGTGIETQYF. CDR3 coding DNA: TGCGCCAGCAGCTTGGGGACAGGGATTGAGACCCAGTACTTC.

As to this clonotype: A much larger clone lies a single base off, so this may be a read error. The chain combines TRBV3-1 with TRBJ2-4, with D perhaps matching TRBD1 (6 bases). Germline lookup yields CDR1 LGHDT and CDR2 YNNKEL (reference sequence). The CDR3 is 11 amino acids. V lost 6 bases and J lost 12, with 12 bases in between. The DNA of the CDR3 is TGTGCCAGCAGTTGGGCAGGGGCTCAGTACTTC. Translated: CASSWAGAQYF.

Regarding this clonotype: A junction end diverges from the germline sequence, so it may reflect a read error. J is TRBJ2-3 and V is TRBV2; D may correspond to TRBD1 or TRBD2 (6 bases each). Germline V gene lookup returns CDR1 SNHLY and CDR2 FYNNEI. The CDR3 covers 13 residues. CDR3 sequence: CASSRDTGDTRYF. The CDR3 DNA reads TGTGCCAGCAGTCGGGACACGGGAGATACGCGGTATTTT.

This clonotype was counted between two and nine times. The CDR3 bases are TGTGCCAGCAGCCAAGTTCCCCGGGAGGATGGCTACACCTTC. As protein: CASSQVPREDGYTF. The chain employs TRBV3-1 and TRBJ1-2; no definite D call. Germline V CDR1 and CDR2: LGHDT, YNNKEL (reference sequence). CDR3 length: 14 residues. The germline V and J ends were trimmed by 1 base and 6 bases, with 12 bases remaining between them.

The table lists this clonotype with many counts. V and J are TRBV10-3 and TRBJ2-7, with 12 bases that match TRBD2. The CDR3 runs to 14 residues. Trimming took 5 bases from V and 6 from J; bases not matched to a gene: 5. CDR1 is ENHRY, CDR2 SYGVKD, per germline. In nucleotides, the CDR3 is TGTGCCATCAGTCCTAGCGGGAGGGCCGCCGAGCAGTACTTC. It specifies CAISPSGRAAEQYF.

The chain uses TRBV5-5 and TRBJ1-5, with 7 bases fitting TRBD1. The junction had 6 bases not matched to a gene; V was cut back by 5 bases and J by 7 bases. This CDR3 spans 13 amino acids. Germline CDR1 reads SGHKS; CDR2 reads YYEKEE (reference sequence). The CDR3 reads CASSTGDRQPQHF. The CDR3 nucleotides read TGTGCCAGCAGTACAGGGGATCGGCAGCCCCAGCATTTT. The whole variable domain, filled in from reference TRBV5-5 and TRBJ1-5, reads DAGVTQSPTHLIKTRGQQVTLRCSPISGHKSVSWYQQVLGQGPQFIFQYYEKEERGRGNFPDRFSARQFPNYSSELNVNALLLGDSALYLCASSTGDRQPQHFGDGTRLSIL.

This clonotype was recorded at least ten times. This chain connects TRBV15 to TRBJ1-2; 9 bases are shared with TRBD1. The CDR3 runs 14 residues. V lost 4 bases to trimming and J lost 11 bases; unmatched junction nucleotides: 11. Germline V gene lookup returns CDR1 LNHNV and CDR2 YYDKDF (reference sequence). The CDR3 here is CATSNEGTGPMYTF. CDR3 bases: TGTGCCACCAGCAATGAAGGGACAGGGCCAATGTACACCTTC.

This clonotype appeared many times. The rearrangement uses TRBV6-1 and TRBJ1-1; D is unclear. This CDR3 contains 11 residues. Germline V gene lookup returns CDR1 MNHNS and CDR2 SASEGT. Trimming removed 7 bases from V and 4 bases from J, with 7 bases in between. DNA of the CDR3: TGTGCCAGCATAGGGATCACTGAAGCTTTCTTT. Its protein is CASIGITEAFF.